Described below is a single TCR beta chain sequence and its context. Its antigen is unidentified. From germline, CDR1 is SEHNR and CDR2 FQNEAQ (reference sequence). Trimming removed 3 bases at V and 5 bases at J, with 15 bases between. This CDR3 has 15 amino acids. The source of the sample is a study of shared clonotypes between healthy human individuals. Each of the donors was a healthy adult who was HIV-negative and had not had a recent acute infection or vaccination. There were only Caucasian adults among the donors, and all lived in Nashville, Tennessee. Study results and limitations: There were few donors, and this limited the genetic and exposure-history diversity represented.

TCRdb's copy holds only in-frame clones and misses some; the assay was immunoSEQ multiplex PCR. The sample lists some 1.5 million clones, roughly 96% seen once, with over 1% in the top ten. The clonotype originates from a young man in good health. The chain combines TRBV7-9 with TRBJ2-3; D gene ambiguous. The sequenced sample was naive CD4+ T cells sorted from blood. Regarding subset: CD45RA+ positively selected. The CDR3 DNA reads TGTGCCAGCAGCTTCGCGGAAACCTCGAAAGATACGCAGTATTTT. Translating gives CASSFAETSKDTQYF.